These 13 T cell receptor beta chains were sequenced from one sample in a study of control samples from healthy donors and cancer patients. Measured with immunoSEQ multiplex PCR; TCRdb has only the in-frame clones, and not every one. This table holds fewer than 200,000 clones, 96% found once. The specimen sequenced was blood. These receptors were collected from a woman aged 25-40 years in good health.

The rearrangement uses TRBV6-5 and TRBJ2-7; 7 nucleotides match TRBD1. Germline CDR1 and CDR2: MNHEY and SVGAGI. The CDR3 is 13 amino acids. V lost 5 bases and J lost 3; bases outside the gene matches: 4. Here the CDR3 reads CASSHTGVYEQYF. In DNA form, the CDR3 reads TGTGCCAGCAGTCACACAGGGGTCTACGAGCAGTACTTC.

The rearrangement joins TRBV28 to TRBJ1-4; maybe TRBD1 (6 bases). Trimming stripped 5 bases from V and 9 bases from J, with 16 bases between. This CDR3 has 14 residues. Looked up from germline, CDR1 is MDHEN and CDR2 is SYDVKM. The CDR3 loop reads CASSIYRVGKKLFF. CDR3 DNA: TGTGCCAGCAGTATCTACAGGGTAGGAAAAAAACTGTTTTTT.

The rearrangement links TRBV5-6 to TRBJ1-5; D gene unclear. CDR3 size: 15 residues. Trimming removed 1 base at V and 0 bases at J, with 8 bases between. The germline V gene encodes CDR1 SGHDT and CDR2 YYEEEE. In nucleotides, the CDR3 is TGTGCCAGCAGCTTGAGACTTTATAGCAATCAGCCCCAGCATTTT. Translated, it gives CASSLRLYSNQPQHF.

The gene calls are TRBV28 and TRBJ2-7; 9 bases fit TRBD1. The V and J ends lost 6 bases and 7 bases, in that order; junction bases with no gene match: 10. The CDR3 sequence is 14 residues long. Germline CDR1 and CDR2: MDHEN and SYDVKM. CDR3 nucleotide sequence: TGTGCCAGCAGCCCCCGGGACAGGGTGCTTGAGCAGTACTTC. Encoded protein: CASSPRDRVLEQYF.

This sequence joins TRBV6-5 and TRBJ2-1; 11 bases fit TRBD2. This CDR3 is 15 amino acids long. The V segment lost 6 bases and the J segment 9 bases; nucleotides outside the gene matches: 10. Germline values: CDR1 MNHEY, CDR2 SVGAGI. CDR3 DNA sequence: TGTGCCAGCAGAAGTACTAGCGGGAGTATGGTTGAGCAGTTCTTC. Protein product: CASRSTSGSMVEQFF.

The rearrangement uses TRBV4-1 and TRBJ1-5; no definite D call. CDR3 length equals 16 residues. Germline loops: CDR1 MGHRA, CDR2 YSYEKL. The V gene lost 1 base and the J gene lost 2 bases, with 12 bases spanning the gap. The CDR3 nucleotides are TGCGCCAGCAGCCAAGGTGAGGGCGCGGGCAATCAGCCCCAGCATTTT. Translation: CASSQGEGAGNQPQHF.

The chain links TRBV19 to TRBJ1-6; unclear D gene. From germline, CDR1 is LNHDA and CDR2 SQIVND (reference sequence). Trimming shortened V by 5 bases and J by 7 bases, and 15 bases separated the two germline ends. The CDR3 length is 15 residues. CDR3 amino acids: CASSPWPDGNSPLHF. As DNA, the CDR3 is TGTGCCAGTAGTCCCTGGCCCGACGGAAATTCACCCCTCCACTTT.

This rearrangement joins TRBV27 to TRBJ1-1; 8 bases map to TRBD1. Trimming at V came to 7 bases and at J to 1 base, leaving 8 bases not matched to a gene. CDR3 length equals 15 residues. CDR1 MNHEY and CDR2 SMNVEV come from the germline V gene (reference sequence). The CDR3 spells CASTPPDRENTEAFF. CDR3 bases: TGTGCCAGCACTCCACCGGACAGGGAGAACACTGAAGCTTTCTTT.

V usage is TRBV28 and J usage is TRBJ2-7; TRBD2 aligns across 7 bases. CDR1 and CDR2 (germline): MDHEN, SYDVKM. Trimming removed 6 bases from V and 6 bases from J; junction bases left unmatched: 11. The CDR3 length is 14 residues. In DNA, the CDR3 is TGTGCCAGCAGCCCTCTAGCGGAATGGTTCGAGCAGTACTTC. It specifies CASSPLAEWFEQYF.

The genes are TRBV9 and TRBJ2-7, with D unclear. Germline V lookup: CDR1 SGDLS, CDR2 YYNGEE. This CDR3 region has 15 residues. V was trimmed by 4 bases and J by 0 bases, leaving 14 bases between them. This CDR3 reads CASSLTFSSSYEQYF. The CDR3 coding sequence is TGTGCCAGCAGCCTCACGTTTAGTTCCTCCTACGAGCAGTACTTC.

This chain uses TRBV6-6 with TRBJ1-1, with D perhaps matching TRBD1 (5 bases). The germline CDR1 and CDR2 sequences are MNHNY and SVGAGI (reference sequence). V was cut by 2 bases and J by 4 bases, with 8 bases left in between. The CDR3 totals 13 residues. CDR3 in amino acids: CASSYGGATEAFF. For the CDR3, the DNA is TGTGCCAGCAGTTACGGGGGAGCCACTGAAGCTTTCTTT.

The chain recombines TRBV5-6 with TRBJ2-5, with TRBD1 matching over 8 bases. The CDR3 spans 14 residues. Germline-derived CDR1 and CDR2 are SGHDT and YYEEEE. V shed 3 bases, J shed 4 bases, and the junction held 5 bases outside the gene matches. CDR3 sequence (DNA): TGTGCCAGCAGCTCCGACAGGGGAAGAGAGACCCAGTACTTC. Amino acid sequence: CASSSDRGRETQYF.

This clone appeared a few times. The gene calls are TRBV14 and TRBJ1-5; D unclear. V was pared by 1 base and J by 7 bases, with 8 bases between. Germline assignment: CDR1 SGHDN and CDR2 FVKESK. This CDR3 has 13 amino acids. CDR3 sequence: CASSQGLGQPQHF. Written as DNA, the CDR3 is TGTGCCAGCAGCCAAGGGTTGGGGCAGCCCCAGCATTTT.